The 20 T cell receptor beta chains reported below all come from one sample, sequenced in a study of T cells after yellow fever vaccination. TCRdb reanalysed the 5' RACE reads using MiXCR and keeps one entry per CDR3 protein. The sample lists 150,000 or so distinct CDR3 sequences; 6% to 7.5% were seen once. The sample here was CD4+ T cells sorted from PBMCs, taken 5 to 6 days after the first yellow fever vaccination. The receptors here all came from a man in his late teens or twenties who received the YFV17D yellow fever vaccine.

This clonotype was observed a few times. The CDR3 loop is CSARDNVGNGYTF. The DNA for the CDR3 is TGCAGTGCTAGAGATAACGTGGGGAATGGCTACACCTTC. V usage is TRBV20-1 and J usage is TRBJ1-2; D is unresolved. Germline lookup yields CDR1 DFQATT and CDR2 SNEGSKA (reference sequence). V was trimmed by 0 bases and J by 6 bases, leaving 11 bases between them. The CDR3 contains 13 residues.

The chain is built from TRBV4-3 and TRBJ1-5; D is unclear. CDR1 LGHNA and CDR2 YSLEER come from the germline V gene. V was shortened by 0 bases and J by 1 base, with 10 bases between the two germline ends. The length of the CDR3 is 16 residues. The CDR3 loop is CASSQDAGGSNQPQHF. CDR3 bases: TGCGCCAGCAGCCAAGATGCTGGCGGGAGCAATCAGCCCCAGCATTTT.

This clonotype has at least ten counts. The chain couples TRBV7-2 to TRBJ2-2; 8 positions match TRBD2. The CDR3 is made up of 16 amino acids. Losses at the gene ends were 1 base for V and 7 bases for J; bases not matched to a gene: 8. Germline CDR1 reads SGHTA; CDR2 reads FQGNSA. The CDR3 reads CASSLGVAGMGGELFF. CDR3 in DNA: TGTGCCAGCAGCTTAGGAGTAGCGGGGATGGGCGGGGAGCTGTTTTTT.

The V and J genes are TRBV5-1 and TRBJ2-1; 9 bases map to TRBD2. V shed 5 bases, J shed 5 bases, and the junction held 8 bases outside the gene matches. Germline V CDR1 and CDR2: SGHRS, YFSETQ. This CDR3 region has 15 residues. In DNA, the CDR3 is TGCGCCAGCAGGGGGTTAGCGGGGGCAAACAATGAGCAGTTCTTC. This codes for CASRGLAGANNEQFF. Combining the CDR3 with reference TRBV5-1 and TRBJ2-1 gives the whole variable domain KAGVTQTPRYLIKTRGQQVTLSCSPISGHRSVSWYQQTPGQGLQFLFEYFSETQRNKGNFPGRFSGRQFSNSRSEMNVSTLELGDSALYLCASRGLAGANNEQFFGPGTRLTVL.

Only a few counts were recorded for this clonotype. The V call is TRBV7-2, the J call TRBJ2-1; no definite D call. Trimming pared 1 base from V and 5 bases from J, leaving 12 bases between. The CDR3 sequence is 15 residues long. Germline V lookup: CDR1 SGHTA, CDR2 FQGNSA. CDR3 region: CASSLGLGVDNEQFF. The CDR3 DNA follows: TGTGCCAGCAGCTTAGGGCTAGGAGTAGACAATGAGCAGTTCTTC.

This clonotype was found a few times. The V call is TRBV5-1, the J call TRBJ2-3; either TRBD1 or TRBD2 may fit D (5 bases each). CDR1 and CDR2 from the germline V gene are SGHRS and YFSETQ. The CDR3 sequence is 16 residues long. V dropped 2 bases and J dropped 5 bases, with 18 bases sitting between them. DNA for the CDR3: TGCGCCAGCAGCTTCCGGGACCAATGGTTCAAAGATACGCAGTATTTT. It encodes CASSFRDQWFKDTQYF.

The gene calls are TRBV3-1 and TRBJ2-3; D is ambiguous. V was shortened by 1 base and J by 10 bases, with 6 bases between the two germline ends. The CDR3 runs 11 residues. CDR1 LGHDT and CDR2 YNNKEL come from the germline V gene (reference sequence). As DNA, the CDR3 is TGTGCCAGCAGCCAAGGGTCGTCGCAGTATTTT. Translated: CASSQGSSQYF.

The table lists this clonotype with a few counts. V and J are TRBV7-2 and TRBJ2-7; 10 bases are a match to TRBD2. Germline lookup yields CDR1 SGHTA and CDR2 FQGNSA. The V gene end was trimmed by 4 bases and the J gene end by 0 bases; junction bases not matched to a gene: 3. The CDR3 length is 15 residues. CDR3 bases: TGTGCCAGCAGCTATAGCGGGGGGAACTCCTACGAGCAGTACTTC. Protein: CASSYSGGNSYEQYF.

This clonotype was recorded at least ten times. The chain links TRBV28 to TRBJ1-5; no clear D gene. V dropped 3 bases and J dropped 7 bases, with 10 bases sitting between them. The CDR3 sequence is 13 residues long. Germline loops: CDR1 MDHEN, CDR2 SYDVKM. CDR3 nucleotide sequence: TGTGCCAGCAGTTTTCAGGCCAGCCAGCCCCAGCATTTT. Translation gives CASSFQASQPQHF.

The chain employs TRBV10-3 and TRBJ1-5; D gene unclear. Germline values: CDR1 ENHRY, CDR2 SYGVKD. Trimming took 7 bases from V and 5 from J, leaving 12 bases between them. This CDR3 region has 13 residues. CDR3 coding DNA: TGTGCCATCACGGACGGAATAGATCAGCCCCAGCATTTT. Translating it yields CAITDGIDQPQHF.

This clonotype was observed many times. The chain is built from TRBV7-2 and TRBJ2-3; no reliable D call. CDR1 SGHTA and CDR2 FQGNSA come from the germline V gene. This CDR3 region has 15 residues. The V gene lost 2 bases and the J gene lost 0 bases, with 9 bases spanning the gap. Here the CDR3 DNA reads TGTGCCAGCAGCTTACAAAGCGTTAGCACAGATACGCAGTATTTT. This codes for CASSLQSVSTDTQYF.

The CDR3 spells CASSLLTGTPTGELFF. For the CDR3, the DNA is TGCGCCAGCAGCTTGCTCACCGGGACCCCGACCGGGGAGCTGTTTTTT. The rearrangement joins TRBV5-1 to TRBJ2-2; TRBD1 or TRBD2 may be the D gene (5 bases each). Germline values: CDR1 SGHRS, CDR2 YFSETQ. The CDR3 has 16 residues. V shed 1 base and J shed 5 bases, with 15 bases lying between them.

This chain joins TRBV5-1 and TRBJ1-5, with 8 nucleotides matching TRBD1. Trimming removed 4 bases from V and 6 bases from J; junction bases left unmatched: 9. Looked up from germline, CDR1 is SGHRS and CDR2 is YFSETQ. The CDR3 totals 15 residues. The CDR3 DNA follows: TGCGCCAGCAGCGAAGCAGGGGGCTTGGGTCAGCCCCAGCATTTT. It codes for CASSEAGGLGQPQHF.

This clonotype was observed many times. CDR3 sequence: CAISQLAGGGRETQYF. CDR3 coding DNA: TGTGCCATCAGTCAACTAGCGGGGGGAGGCCGAGAGACCCAGTACTTC. The chain carries TRBV10-3 and TRBJ2-5; TRBD2 matches 12 bases. From germline, CDR1 is ENHRY and CDR2 SYGVKD. Trimming removed 5 bases from V and 4 bases from J; junction bases left unmatched: 8. The CDR3 loop spans 16 amino acids.

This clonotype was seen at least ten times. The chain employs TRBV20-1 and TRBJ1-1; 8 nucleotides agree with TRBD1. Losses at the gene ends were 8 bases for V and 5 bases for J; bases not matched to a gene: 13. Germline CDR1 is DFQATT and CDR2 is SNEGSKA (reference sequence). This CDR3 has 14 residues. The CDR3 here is CSLEGTGRDTEAFF. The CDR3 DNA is TGCAGTCTTGAAGGGACAGGAAGAGATACTGAAGCTTTCTTT.

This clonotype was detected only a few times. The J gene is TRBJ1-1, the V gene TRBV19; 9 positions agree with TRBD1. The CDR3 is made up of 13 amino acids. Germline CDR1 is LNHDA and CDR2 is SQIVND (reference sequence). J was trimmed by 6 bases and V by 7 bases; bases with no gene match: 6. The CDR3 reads CASKGQGGSEAFF. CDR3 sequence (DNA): TGTGCCAGTAAGGGACAGGGAGGATCTGAAGCTTTCTTT.

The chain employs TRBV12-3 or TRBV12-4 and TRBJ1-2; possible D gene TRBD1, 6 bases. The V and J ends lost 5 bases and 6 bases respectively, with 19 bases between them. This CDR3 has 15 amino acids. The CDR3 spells CASSPTTGSVDGYTF. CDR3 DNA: TGTGCCAGCAGTCCTACCACAGGGAGCGTCGATGGCTACACCTTC.

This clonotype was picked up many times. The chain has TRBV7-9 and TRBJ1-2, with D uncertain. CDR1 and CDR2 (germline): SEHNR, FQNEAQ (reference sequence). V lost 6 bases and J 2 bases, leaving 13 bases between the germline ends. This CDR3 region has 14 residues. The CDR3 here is CASRRPDGNYGYTF. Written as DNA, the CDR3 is TGTGCCAGCAGACGACCGGACGGAAACTATGGCTACACCTTC.

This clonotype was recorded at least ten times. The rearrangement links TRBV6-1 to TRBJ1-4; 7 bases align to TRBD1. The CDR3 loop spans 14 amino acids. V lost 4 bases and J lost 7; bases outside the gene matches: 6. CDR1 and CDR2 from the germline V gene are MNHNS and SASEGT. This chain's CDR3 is CASSGGGAGEKLFF. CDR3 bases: TGTGCCAGCAGTGGAGGGGGCGCGGGTGAAAAACTGTTTTTT.

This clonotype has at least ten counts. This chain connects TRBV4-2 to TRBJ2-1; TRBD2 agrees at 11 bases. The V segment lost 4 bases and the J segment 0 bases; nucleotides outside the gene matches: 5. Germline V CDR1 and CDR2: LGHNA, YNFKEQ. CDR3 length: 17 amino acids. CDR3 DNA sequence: TGTGCCAGCAGCCTCCGACTAGCGGGGAGCTCCTACAATGAGCAGTTCTTC. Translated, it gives CASSLRLAGSSYNEQFF.